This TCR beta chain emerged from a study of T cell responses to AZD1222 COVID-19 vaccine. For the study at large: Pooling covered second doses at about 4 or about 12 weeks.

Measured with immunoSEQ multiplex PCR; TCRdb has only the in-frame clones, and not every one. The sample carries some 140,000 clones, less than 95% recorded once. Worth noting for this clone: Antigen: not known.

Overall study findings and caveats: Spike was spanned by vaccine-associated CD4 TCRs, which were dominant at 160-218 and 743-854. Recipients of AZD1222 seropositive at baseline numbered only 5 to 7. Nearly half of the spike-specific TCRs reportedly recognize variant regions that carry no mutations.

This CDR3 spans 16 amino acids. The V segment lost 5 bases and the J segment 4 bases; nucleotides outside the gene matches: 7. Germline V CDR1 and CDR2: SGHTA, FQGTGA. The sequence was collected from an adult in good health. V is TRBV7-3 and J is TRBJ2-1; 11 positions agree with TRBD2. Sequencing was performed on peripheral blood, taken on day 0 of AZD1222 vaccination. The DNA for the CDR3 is TGTGCCAGCAGCCCAGGAGGGACTAGCGGATACAATGAGCAGTTCTTC. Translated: CASSPGGTSGYNEQFF.